This entry describes one T cell receptor beta chain. This specimen comes from a study of control samples from healthy donors and cancer patients. V was trimmed by 4 bases and J by 2 bases, leaving 14 bases between them. Germline CDR1 and CDR2: LNHDA and SQIVND (reference sequence). The CDR3 loop spans 15 amino acids. Libraries were prepared by immunoSEQ multiplex PCR; TCRdb keeps only in-frame clonotypes and omits some of them. The sample contains approximately 160,000 clones, roughly 94% of which appear only once. The sequencing input was blood. The sequence was collected from a woman between 18 and 29 years old in good health. The chain recombines TRBV19 with TRBJ2-5, with D perhaps TRBD1 (6 bases). CDR3 protein: CASSNTGYGQETQYF. The CDR3 DNA sequence: TGTGCCAGTAGTAACACAGGGTATGGGCAAGAGACCCAGTACTTC.